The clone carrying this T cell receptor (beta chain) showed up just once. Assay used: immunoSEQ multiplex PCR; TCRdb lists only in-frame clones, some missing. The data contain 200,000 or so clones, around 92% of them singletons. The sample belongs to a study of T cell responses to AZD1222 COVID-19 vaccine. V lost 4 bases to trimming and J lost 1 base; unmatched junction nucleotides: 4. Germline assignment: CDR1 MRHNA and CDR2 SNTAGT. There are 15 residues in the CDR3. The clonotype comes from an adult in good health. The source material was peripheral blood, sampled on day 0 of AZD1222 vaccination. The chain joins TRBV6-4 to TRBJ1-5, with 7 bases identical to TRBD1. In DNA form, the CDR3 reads TGTGCCAGCAGTGGCAGGGGGGAGAGCAATCAGCCCCAGCATTTT. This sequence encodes CASSGRGESNQPQHF.